This T cell receptor beta chain was identified during a study of cytomegalovirus exposure and HLA in healthy donors. General study results and limits: Common viral pathogens were later found to be apparently linked to several of the most significant clusters.

Trimming left V 7 bases short and J 0 bases short, with 19 bases between. The CDR3 has 18 residues. CDR1 is SNHLY and CDR2 is FYNNEI in the germline V gene. In the PCR, 60 Vbeta and 13 Jbeta primers were used. Original data processing: A follow-up analysis tallied tens of millions of unique TCR beta chains, 8.5 million to 14 million shared. Sequenced by immunoSEQ multiplex PCR; TCRdb stores in-frame clones only, minus some. D and trimming come from the DNA, and the V and J calls and clone size come from that table. The table lists about 130,000 clones. Points on this clone: Antigen specificity is unknown.

The rearrangement links TRBV2 to TRBJ2-6, with a possible D match to TRBD1 (7 bases). The clonotype was recovered from a woman between 40 and 50 years old in good health and CMV-seropositive. Source material: PBMCs. CDR3 sequence reads: CASTQGGGFSSGANVLTF. The CDR3 nucleotides are TGTGCCAGCACCCAGGGGGGCGGGTTCAGCTCTGGGGCCAACGTCCTGACTTTC.